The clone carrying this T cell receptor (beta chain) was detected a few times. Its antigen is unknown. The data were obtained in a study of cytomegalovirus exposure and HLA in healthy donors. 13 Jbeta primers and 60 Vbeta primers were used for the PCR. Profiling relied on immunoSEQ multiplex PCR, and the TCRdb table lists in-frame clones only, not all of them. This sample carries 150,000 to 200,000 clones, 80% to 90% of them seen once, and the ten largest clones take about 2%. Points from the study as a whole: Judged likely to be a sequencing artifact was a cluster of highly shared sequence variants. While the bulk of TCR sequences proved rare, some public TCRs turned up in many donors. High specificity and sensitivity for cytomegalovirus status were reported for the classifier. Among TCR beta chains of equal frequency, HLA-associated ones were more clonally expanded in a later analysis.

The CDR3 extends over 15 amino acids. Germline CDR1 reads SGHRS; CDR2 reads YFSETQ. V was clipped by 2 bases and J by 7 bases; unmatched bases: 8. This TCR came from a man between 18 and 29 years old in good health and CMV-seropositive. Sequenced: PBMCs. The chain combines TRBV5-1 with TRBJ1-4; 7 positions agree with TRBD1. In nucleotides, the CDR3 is TGCGCCAGCAGCTTTGGAGACAGGGTTGTTGAAAAACTGTTTTTT. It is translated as CASSFGDRVVEKLFF.